This T cell receptor (beta chain) was sequenced in a study of T cells in Graves' hyperthyroidism and ophthalmopathy. This CDR3 contains 12 residues. Trimming stripped 6 bases from V and 3 bases from J, with 9 bases between. CDR1 is MDHEN and CDR2 is SYDVKM in the germline V gene. Amplification of TCR beta CDR3 regions used RNA as the template. A set of HTBI primers served as the primers for a first-round RT-PCR of the TCR CDR3. TCRdb redid the calling of the multiplex PCR reads with MiXCR, one entry per CDR3 protein. The table records about 510,000 distinct CDR3 sequences, less than 15% of them present only once. Absent ophthalmopathy progression within 18 months defined stable Graves' hyperthyroidism. A roughly 9.3 ml volume of fresh peripheral blood provided the PBMCs. Findings and limits, study-wide: The model anticipated ophthalmopathy a median 6.5 months pre-onset. Blood held most thyroid clonotypes expanded above 0.001 frequency.

Details on this clonotype: Its cognate antigen is unknown.

The J gene is TRBJ2-7, the V gene TRBV28; D is uncertain. This receptor was identified in a woman in her thirties or forties with Graves' hyperthyroidism. The sequencing sample was made of blood. CDR3 sequence: CASSIESYEQYF. In DNA, the CDR3 is TGTGCCAGCAGCATTGAGAGCTACGAGCAGTACTTC.